The 7 T cell receptor beta chains in this list originate from one sample, sequenced in a study of blood T cell repertoires in COVID-19. The repertoire was sequenced with immunoSEQ multiplex PCR; TCRdb's copy has only in-frame clones and lacks some. The sample has some 66,000 clones, about 86% seen once; the top ten hold more than 6.5%. Material for sequencing was peripheral blood. The receptors originated from a man aged 50 or older with active COVID-19.

The chain employs TRBV6-5 and TRBJ1-6, with TRBD1 identical over 7 bases. Trimming removed 6 bases from V and 7 bases from J; junction bases left unmatched: 3. The CDR3 runs to 13 residues. CDR1 and CDR2 (germline): MNHEY, SVGAGI. The CDR3 sequence: CASRLDRNSPLHF. The CDR3 region has the DNA TGTGCCAGCAGGTTGGACAGGAATTCACCCCTCCACTTT.

This rearrangement joins TRBV7-2 to TRBJ2-1; maybe TRBD2 (5 bases). CDR1 and CDR2 from the germline V gene are SGHTA and FQGNSA. V shed 4 bases and J shed 9 bases, with 25 bases lying between them. This CDR3 region has 17 residues. The CDR3 nucleotides are TGTGCCAGCAGCTGGACCCTCTTGGCGGGCCGAAAGGGTGAGCAGTTCTTC. It yields the protein CASSWTLLAGRKGEQFF.

This clone was seen a single time. The rearrangement uses TRBV3-1 (or the pseudogene TRBV3-2) and TRBJ1-5; the D gene is possibly TRBD1 (5 bases). The germline CDR1 and CDR2 sequences are LGHDT and YNNKEL (reference sequence). The length of the CDR3 is 15 residues. V was clipped by 4 bases and J by 4 bases, with 14 bases between them. CDR3: CASSPAAGPNQPQHF. The CDR3 region has the DNA TGTGCCAGCAGCCCGGCTGCGGGGCCTAATCAGCCCCAGCATTTT.

As DNA, the CDR3 is TGTGCCTGGACCAGCGGTAATGAGCAGTTCTTC. This translates into CAWTSGNEQFF. V gene TRBV30 combines with J gene TRBJ2-1; D is possibly TRBD2 (5 bases). Trimming cost V 4 bases and J 7 bases, with 8 bases left between them. Germline CDR1 is GTSNPN and CDR2 is SVGIG (reference sequence). CDR3 length: 11 residues. Full variable domain (outside the CDR3, taken from reference TRBV30 and TRBJ2-1): SQTIHQWPATLVQPVGSPLSLECTVEGTSNPNLYWYRQAAGRGLQLLFYSVGIGQISSEVPQNLSASRPQDRQFILSSKKLLLSDSGFYLCAWTSGNEQFFGPGTRLTVL.

J is TRBJ2-5 and V is TRBV20-1; TRBD1 might be the D (6 bases). The V end was cut by 6 bases, the J end by 4 bases, with 6 bases between. In germline, CDR1 is DFQATT, CDR2 SNEGSKA (reference sequence). This CDR3 comprises 10 residues. The CDR3 nucleotides read TGCAGTGCGGGGGCAGAGACCCAGTACTTC. This encodes CSAGAETQYF.

This clone was detected once. The V and J genes are TRBV6-5 and TRBJ1-2, with D possibly matching TRBD1 (6 bases). Germline V CDR1 and CDR2: MNHEY, SVGAGI. V was shortened by 6 bases and J by 6 bases, with 14 bases between the two germline ends. CDR3 size: 13 residues. In DNA form, the CDR3 reads TGTGCCAGCAGCGACAGGAGCCGGGATGGCTACACCTTC. Protein: CASSDRSRDGYTF.

There are a few counts of this clone. J is TRBJ2-5 and V is TRBV5-4; 7 nucleotides line up with TRBD2. The CDR3 sequence is 15 residues long. Germline trimming cut 2 bases from V and 5 bases from J; bases unmatched to any gene: 9. Germline CDR1 is SGHNT and CDR2 is YYREEE (reference sequence). The CDR3 loop reads CASSFYGRAPETQYF. The CDR3 nucleotides read TGTGCCAGCAGCTTCTATGGGAGGGCCCCCGAGACCCAGTACTTC.